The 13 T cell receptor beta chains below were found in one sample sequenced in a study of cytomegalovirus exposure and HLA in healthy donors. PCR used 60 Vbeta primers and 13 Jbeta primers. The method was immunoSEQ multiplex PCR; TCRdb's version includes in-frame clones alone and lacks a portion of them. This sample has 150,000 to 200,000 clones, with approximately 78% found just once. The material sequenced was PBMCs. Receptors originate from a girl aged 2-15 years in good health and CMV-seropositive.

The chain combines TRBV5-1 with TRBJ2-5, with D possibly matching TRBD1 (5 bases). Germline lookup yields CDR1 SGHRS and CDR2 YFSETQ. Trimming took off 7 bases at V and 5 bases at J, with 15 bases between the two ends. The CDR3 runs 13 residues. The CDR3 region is CASGAGIVETQYF. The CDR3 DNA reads TGCGCCAGCGGCGCAGGGATCGTGGAGACCCAGTACTTC.

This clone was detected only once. CDR3 region: CASNGRQGRTFGNEQYF. In DNA form, the CDR3 reads TGTGCCAGCAATGGAAGACAGGGGAGAACCTTTGGGAACGAGCAGTACTTC. The gene calls are TRBV28 and TRBJ2-7, with 8 bases aligning to TRBD1. The germline V gene encodes CDR1 MDHEN and CDR2 SYDVKM. V shed 7 bases, J shed 5 bases, and the junction held 19 bases outside the gene matches. This CDR3 has 17 residues.

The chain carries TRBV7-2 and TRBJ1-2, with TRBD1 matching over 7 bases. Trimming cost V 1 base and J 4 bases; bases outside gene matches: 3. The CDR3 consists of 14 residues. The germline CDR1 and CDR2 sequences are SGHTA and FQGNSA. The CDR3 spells CASSLGRGSYGYTF. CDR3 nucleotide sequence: TGTGCCAGCAGCTTAGGCAGGGGGTCCTATGGCTACACCTTC. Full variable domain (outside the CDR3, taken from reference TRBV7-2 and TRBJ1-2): GAGVSQSPSNKVTEKGKDVELRCDPISGHTALYWYRQSLGQGLEFLIYFQGNSAPDKSGLPSDRFSAERTGGSVSTLTIQRTQQEDSAVYLCASSLGRGSYGYTFGSGTRLTVV.

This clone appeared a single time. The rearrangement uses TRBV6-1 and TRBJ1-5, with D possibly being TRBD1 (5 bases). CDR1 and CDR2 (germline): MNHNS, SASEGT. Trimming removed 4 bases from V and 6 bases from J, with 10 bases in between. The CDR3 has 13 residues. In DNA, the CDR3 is TGTGCCAGCAGTGCGAGGGACTCTCAGCCCCAGCATTTT. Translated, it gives CASSARDSQPQHF.

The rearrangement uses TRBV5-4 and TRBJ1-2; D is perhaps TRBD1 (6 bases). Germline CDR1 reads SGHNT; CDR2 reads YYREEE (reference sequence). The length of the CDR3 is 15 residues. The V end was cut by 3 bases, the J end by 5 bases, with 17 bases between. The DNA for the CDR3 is TGTGCCAGCAGCTCCCGGGGAGGGGGGCAGTATGGCTACACCTTC. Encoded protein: CASSSRGGGQYGYTF.

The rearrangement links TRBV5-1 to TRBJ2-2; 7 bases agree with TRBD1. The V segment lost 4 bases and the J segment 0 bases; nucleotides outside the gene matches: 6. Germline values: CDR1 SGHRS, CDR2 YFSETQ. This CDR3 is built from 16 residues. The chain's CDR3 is CASSRQGRANTGELFF. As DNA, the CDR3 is TGCGCCAGCAGCCGACAGGGTCGTGCGAACACCGGGGAGCTGTTTTTT.

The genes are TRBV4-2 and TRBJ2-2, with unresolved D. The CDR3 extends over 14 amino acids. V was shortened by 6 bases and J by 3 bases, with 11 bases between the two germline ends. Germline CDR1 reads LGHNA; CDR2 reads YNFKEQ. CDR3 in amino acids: CASRRPGDTGELFF. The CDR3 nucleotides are TGTGCCAGCAGGCGACCTGGAGACACCGGGGAGCTGTTTTTT.

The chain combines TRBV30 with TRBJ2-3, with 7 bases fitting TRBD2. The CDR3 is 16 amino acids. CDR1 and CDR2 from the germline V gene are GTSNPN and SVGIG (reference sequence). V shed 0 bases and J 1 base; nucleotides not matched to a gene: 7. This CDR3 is CAWSVLHREGTDTQYF. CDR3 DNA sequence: TGTGCCTGGAGTGTACTTCACCGGGAGGGCACAGATACGCAGTATTTT.

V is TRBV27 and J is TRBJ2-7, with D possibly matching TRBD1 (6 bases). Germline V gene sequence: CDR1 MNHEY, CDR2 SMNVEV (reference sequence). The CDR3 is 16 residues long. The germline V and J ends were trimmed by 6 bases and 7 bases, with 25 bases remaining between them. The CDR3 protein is CASRPSKQGYYEEQYF. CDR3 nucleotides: TGTGCCAGCAGACCCAGTAAACAGGGTTACTACGAGGAGCAGTACTTC.

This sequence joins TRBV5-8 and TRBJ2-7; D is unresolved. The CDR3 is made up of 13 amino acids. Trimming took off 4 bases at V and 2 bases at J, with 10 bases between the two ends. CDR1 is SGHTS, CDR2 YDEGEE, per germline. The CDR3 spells CASSGTVTYEQYF. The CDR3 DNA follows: TGTGCCAGCAGCGGAACAGTCACCTACGAGCAGTACTTC. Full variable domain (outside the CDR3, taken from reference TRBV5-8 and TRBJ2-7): EAGVTQSPTHLIKTRGQQATLRCSPISGHTSVYWYQQALGLGLQFLLWYDEGEERNRGNFPPRFSGRQFPNYSSELNVNALELEDSALYLCASSGTVTYEQYFGPGTRLTVT.

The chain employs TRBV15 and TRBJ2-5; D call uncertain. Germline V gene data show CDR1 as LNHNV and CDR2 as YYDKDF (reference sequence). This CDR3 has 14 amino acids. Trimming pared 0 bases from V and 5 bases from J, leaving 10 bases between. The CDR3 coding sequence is TGTGCCACCAGCAGAGATGTGCTAGATGAGACCCAGTACTTC. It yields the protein CATSRDVLDETQYF.

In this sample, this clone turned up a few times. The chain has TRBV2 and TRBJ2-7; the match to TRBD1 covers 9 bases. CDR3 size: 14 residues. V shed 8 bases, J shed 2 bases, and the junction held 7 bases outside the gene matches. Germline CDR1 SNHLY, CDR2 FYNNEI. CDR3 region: CASERQGEPYEQYF. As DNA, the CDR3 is TGTGCCAGCGAGCGACAGGGGGAACCCTACGAGCAGTACTTC.

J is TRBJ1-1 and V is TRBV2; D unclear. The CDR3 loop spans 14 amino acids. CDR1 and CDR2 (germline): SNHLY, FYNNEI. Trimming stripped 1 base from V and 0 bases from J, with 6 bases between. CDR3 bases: TGTGCCAGCAGTGAAGACTTGTTGAACACTGAAGCTTTCTTT. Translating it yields CASSEDLLNTEAFF.